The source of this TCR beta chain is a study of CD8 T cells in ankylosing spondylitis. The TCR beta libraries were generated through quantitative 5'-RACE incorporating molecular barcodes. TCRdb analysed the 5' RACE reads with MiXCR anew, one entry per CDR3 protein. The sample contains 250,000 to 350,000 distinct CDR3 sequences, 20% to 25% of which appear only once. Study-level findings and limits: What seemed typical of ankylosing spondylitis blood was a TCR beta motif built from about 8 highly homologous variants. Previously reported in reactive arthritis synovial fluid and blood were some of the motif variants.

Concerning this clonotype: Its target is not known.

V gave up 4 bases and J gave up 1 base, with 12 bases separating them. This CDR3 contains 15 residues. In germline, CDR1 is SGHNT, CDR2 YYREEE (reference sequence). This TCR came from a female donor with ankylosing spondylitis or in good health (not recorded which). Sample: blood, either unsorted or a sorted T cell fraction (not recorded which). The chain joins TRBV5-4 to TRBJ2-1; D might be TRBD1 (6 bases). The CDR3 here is CASSQARGSYNEQFF. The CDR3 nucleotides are TGTGCCAGCAGCCAGGCTAGGGGGTCCTACAATGAGCAGTTCTTC.